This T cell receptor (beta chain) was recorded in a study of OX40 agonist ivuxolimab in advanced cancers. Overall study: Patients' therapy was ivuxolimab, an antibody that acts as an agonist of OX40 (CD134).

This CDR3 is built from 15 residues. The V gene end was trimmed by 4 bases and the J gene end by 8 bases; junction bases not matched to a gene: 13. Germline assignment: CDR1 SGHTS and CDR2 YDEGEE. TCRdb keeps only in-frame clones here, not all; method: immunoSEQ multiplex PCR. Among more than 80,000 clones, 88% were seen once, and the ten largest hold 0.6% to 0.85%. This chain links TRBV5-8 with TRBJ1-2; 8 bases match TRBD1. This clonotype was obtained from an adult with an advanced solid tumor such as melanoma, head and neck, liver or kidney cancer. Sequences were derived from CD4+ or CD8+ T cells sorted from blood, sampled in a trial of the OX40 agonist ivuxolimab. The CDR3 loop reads CASSVTGTGGGGYTF. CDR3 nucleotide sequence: TGTGCCAGCAGCGTCACCGGGACAGGAGGCGGGGGCTACACCTTC.